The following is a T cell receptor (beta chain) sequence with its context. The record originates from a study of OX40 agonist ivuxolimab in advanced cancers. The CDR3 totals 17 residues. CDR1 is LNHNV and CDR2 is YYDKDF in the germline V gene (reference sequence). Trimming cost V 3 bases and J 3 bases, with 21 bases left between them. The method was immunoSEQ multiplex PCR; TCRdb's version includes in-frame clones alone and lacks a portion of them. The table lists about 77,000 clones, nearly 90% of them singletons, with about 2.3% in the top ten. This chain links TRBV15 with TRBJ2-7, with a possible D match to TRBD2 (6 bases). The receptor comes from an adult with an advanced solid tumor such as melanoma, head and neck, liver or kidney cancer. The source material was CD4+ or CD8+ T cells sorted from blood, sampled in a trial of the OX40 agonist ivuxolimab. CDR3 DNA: TGTGCCACCAGCAGGATTTTTTCCGGGACTGCCAACTACGAGCAGTACTTC. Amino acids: CATSRIFSGTANYEQYF.